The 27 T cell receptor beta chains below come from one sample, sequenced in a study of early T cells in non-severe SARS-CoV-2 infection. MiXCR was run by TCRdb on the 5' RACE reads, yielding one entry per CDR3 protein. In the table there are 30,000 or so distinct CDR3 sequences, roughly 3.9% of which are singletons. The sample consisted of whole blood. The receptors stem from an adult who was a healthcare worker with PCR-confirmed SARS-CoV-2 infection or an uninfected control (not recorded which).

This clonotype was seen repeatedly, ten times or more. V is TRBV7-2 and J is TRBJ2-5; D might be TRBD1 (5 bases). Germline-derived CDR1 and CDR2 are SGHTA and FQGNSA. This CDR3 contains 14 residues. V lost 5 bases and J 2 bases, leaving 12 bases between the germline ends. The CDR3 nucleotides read TGTGCCAGCAGCCGCCTTAACAGGCAAGAGACCCAGTACTTC. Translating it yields CASSRLNRQETQYF.

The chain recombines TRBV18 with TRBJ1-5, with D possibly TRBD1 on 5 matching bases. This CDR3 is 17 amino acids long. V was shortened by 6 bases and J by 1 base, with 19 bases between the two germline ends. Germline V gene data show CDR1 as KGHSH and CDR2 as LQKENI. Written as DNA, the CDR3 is TGTGCCAGCTCTCACCCGGGACCCGAGGGGAGCAATCAGCCCCAGCATTTT. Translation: CASSHPGPEGSNQPQHF.

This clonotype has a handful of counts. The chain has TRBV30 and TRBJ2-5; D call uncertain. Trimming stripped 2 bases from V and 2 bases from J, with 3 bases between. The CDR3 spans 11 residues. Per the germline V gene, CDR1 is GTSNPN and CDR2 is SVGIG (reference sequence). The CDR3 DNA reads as TGTGCCTGGAGTATTCAAGAGACCCAGTACTTC. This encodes CAWSIQETQYF.

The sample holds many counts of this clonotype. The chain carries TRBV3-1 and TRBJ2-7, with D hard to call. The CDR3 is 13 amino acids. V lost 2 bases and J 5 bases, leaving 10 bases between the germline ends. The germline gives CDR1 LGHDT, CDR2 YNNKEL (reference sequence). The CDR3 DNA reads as TGTGCCAGCAGCCAACTCCGGACGAACGAGCAGTACTTC. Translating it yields CASSQLRTNEQYF.

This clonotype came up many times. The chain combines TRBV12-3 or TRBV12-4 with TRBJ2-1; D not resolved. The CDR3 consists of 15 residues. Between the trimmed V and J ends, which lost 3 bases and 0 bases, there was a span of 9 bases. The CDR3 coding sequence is TGTGCCAGCAGTTTGGACGGTAGCTCCTACAATGAGCAGTTCTTC. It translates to CASSLDGSSYNEQFF.

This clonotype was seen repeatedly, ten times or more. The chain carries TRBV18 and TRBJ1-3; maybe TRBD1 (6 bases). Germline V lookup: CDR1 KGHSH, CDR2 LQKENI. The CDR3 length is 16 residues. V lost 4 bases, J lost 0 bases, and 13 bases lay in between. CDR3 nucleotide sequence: TGTGCCAGCTCACTCCGAACAGGGACCTCTGGAAACACCATATATTTT. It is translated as CASSLRTGTSGNTIYF.

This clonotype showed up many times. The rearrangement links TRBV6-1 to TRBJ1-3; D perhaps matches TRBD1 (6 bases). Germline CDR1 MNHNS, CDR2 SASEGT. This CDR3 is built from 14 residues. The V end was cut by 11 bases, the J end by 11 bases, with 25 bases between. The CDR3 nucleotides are TGTGCCGCTCGGACAGCCGGATACGCCGTCGCCATATATTTT. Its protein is CAARTAGYAVAIYF.

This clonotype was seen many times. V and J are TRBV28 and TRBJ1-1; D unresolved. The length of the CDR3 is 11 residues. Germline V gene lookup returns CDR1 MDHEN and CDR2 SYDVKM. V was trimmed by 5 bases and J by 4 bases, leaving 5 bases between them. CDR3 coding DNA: TGTGCCAGCAGTAAAATCACTGAAGCTTTCTTT. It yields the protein CASSKITEAFF.

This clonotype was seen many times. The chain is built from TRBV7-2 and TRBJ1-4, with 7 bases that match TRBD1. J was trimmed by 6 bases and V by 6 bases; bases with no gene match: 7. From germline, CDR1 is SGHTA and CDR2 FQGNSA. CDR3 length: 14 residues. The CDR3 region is CASRTGVPDEKLFF. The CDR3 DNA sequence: TGTGCCAGCAGAACAGGGGTCCCGGATGAAAAACTGTTTTTT.

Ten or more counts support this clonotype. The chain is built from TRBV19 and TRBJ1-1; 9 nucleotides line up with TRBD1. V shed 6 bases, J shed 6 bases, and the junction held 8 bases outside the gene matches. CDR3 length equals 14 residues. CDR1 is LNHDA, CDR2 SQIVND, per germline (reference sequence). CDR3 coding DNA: TGTGCCAGTAGCGAAGGGACAGGGCTTGCTGAAGCTTTCTTT. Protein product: CASSEGTGLAEAFF.

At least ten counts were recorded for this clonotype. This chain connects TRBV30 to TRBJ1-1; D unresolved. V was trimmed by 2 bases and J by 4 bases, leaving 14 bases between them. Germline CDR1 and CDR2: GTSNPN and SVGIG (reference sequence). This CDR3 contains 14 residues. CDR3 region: CAWSREELGTEAFF. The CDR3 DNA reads TGTGCCTGGAGTAGGGAGGAGCTGGGCACTGAAGCTTTCTTT.

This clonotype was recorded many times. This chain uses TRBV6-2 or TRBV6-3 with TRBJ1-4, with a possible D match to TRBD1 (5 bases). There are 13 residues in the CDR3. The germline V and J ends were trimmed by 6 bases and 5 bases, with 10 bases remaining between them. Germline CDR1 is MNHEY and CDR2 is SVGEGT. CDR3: CASRKQVNEKLFF. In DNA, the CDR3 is TGTGCCAGCAGGAAACAGGTGAATGAAAAACTGTTTTTT.

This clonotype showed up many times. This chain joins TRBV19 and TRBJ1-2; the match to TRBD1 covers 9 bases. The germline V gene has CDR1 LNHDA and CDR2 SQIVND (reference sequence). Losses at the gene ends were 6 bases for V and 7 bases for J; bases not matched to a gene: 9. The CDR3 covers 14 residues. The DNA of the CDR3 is TGTGCCAGTAGATGGGGACAGGGTATCTCTGGCTACACCTTC. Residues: CASRWGQGISGYTF.

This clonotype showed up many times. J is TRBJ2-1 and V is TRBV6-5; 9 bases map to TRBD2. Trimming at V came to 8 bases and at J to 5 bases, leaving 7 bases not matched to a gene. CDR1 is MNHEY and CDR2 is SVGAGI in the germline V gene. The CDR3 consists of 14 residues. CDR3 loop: CASWTSVPDNEQFF. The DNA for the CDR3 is TGTGCCAGCTGGACTAGCGTTCCAGACAATGAGCAGTTCTTC.

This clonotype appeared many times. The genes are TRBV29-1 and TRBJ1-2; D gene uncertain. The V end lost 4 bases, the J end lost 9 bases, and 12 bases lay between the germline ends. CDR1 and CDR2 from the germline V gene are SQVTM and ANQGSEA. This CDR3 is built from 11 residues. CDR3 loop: CSVGADYRYTF. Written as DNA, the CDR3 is TGCAGCGTTGGTGCGGATTATCGCTACACCTTC. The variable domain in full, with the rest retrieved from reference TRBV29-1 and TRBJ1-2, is SAVISQKPSRDICQRGTSLTIQCQVDSQVTMMFWYRQQPGQSLTLIATANQGSEATYESGFVIDKFPISRPNLTFSTLTVSNMSPEDSSIYLCSVGADYRYTFGSGTRLTVV.

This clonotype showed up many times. CDR3 nucleotides: TGTGCCAGCAGGGGGTGGCGGTACAACACCGGGGAGCTGTTTTTT. Translating gives CASRGWRYNTGELFF. The chain carries TRBV12-3 or TRBV12-4 and TRBJ2-2; D ambiguous. The CDR3 sequence is 15 residues long. With 6 bases removed from V and 2 bases from J, the gap between germline ends came to 13 bases.

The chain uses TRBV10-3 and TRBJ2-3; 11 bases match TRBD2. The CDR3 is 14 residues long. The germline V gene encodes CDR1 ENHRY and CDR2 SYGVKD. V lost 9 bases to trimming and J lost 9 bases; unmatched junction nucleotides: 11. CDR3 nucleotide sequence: TGTGCCATACTAGCGGGAGTGGGTCGGATGACGCAGTATTTT. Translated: CAILAGVGRMTQYF.

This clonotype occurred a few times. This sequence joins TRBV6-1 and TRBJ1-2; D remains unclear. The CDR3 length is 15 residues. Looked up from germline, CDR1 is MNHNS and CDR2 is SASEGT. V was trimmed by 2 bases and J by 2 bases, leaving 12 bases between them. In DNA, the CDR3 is TGTGCCAGCAGTGAAAACATGCAGAGGAACTATGGCTACACCTTC. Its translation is CASSENMQRNYGYTF.

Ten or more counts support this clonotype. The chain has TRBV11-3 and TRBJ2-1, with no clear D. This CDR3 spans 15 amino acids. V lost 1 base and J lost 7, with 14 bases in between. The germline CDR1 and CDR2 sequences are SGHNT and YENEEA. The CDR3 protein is CASSLGPSNTNEQFF. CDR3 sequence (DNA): TGTGCCAGCAGCTTAGGACCCTCCAATACAAATGAGCAGTTCTTC.

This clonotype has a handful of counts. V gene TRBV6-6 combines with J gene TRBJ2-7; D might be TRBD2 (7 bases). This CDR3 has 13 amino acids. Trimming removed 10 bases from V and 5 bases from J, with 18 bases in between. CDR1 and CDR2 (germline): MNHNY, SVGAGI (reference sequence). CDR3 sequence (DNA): TGTGCCACCAACGGGGGGCCGGCCCACGAGCAGTACTTC. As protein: CATNGGPAHEQYF.

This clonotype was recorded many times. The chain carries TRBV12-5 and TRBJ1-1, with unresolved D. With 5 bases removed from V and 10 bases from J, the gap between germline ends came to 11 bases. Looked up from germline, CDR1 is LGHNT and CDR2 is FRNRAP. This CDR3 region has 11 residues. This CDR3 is CASGKISGAFF. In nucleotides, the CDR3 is TGTGCTAGTGGTAAAATCAGTGGAGCTTTCTTT. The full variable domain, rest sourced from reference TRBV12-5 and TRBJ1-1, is DARVTQTPRHKVTEMGQEVTMRCQPILGHNTVFWYRQTMMQGLELLAYFRNRAPLDDSGMPKDRFSAEMPDATLATLKIQPSEPRDSAVYFCASGKISGAFFGQGTRLTVV.

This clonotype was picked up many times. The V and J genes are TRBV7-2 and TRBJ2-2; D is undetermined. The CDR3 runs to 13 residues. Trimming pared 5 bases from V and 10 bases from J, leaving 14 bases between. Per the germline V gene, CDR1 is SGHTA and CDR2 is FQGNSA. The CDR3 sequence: CASSPSRYLELFF. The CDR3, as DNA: TGTGCCAGCAGCCCCTCCCGATACTTGGAGCTGTTTTTT.

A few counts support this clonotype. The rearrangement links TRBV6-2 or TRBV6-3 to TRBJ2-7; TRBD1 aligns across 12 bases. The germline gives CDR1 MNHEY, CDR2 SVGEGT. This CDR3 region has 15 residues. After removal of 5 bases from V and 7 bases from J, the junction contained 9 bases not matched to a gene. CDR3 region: CASSTEGQGALEQYF. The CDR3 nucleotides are TGTGCCAGCAGTACCGAGGGACAGGGGGCGCTTGAGCAGTACTTC.

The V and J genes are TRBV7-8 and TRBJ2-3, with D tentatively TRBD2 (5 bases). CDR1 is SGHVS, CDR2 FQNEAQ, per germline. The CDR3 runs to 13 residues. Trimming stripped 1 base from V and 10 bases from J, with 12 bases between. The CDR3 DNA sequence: TGTGCCAGCAGCTTAGGGGCTAGCTCTGCGCAGTATTTT. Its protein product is CASSLGASSAQYF.

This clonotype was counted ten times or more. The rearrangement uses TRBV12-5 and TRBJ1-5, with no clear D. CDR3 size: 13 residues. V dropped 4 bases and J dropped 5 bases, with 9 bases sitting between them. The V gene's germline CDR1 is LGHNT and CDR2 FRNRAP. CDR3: CASGSNRDQPQHF. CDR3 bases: TGTGCTAGTGGTTCAAATAGGGATCAGCCCCAGCATTTT.

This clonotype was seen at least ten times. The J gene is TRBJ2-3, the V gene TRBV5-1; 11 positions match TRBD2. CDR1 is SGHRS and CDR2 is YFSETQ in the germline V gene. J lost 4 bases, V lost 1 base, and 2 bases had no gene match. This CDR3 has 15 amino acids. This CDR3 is CASSLWTSGSDTQYF. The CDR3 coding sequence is TGCGCCAGCAGCTTGTGGACTAGCGGGTCAGATACGCAGTATTTT.

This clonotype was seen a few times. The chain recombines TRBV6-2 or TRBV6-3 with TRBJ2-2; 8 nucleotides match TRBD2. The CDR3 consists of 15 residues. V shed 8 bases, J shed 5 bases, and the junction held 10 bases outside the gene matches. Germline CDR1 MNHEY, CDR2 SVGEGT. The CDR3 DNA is TGTGCCAGCCGATCGGCGGGGGGAAGGACCGGGGAGCTGTTTTTT. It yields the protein CASRSAGGRTGELFF.